The next 26 T cell receptor beta chains were all read from a single sample in a study of response to subunit inactivated influenza vaccine. Via MiXCR, TCRdb re-called the RT-PCR reads, giving one row per CDR3 protein. Of 300,000 to 350,000 distinct CDR3 sequences in the sample, just over 20% were seen once. The sequences come from PBMCs from blood, collected about 20 months after vaccination. The receptors shown here come from a man between 50 and 70 years old who received an inactivated influenza vaccine.

DNA of the CDR3: TGTGCCAGCAGCCCAAACCGAGACGCGAGGAGCTCCTATAATTCACCCCTCCACTTT. The encoded protein is CASSPNRDARSSYNSPLHF. J is TRBJ1-6 and V is TRBV6-1; D is unclear. Deletions cut 6 bases from V and 0 bases from J, with 21 bases between. In germline, CDR1 is MNHNS, CDR2 SASEGT. The CDR3 covers 19 residues.

The table lists this clonotype with a few counts. The rearrangement joins TRBV6-2 or TRBV6-3 to TRBJ2-3; tentatively, D is TRBD2 (5 bases). V lost 8 bases and J 2 bases, leaving 17 bases between the germline ends. This CDR3 has 15 amino acids. From germline, CDR1 is MNHEY and CDR2 SVGEGT. DNA for the CDR3: TGTGCCAGCGGTTCCGGGGAGTTGGTCACAGATACGCAGTATTTT. This encodes CASGSGELVTDTQYF.

This clonotype appeared many times. The CDR3 is CASSASGGASTEAFF. The CDR3 DNA is TGTGCCAGCAGCGCTTCAGGGGGCGCGAGCACTGAAGCTTTCTTT. V usage is TRBV9 and J usage is TRBJ1-1, with TRBD1 matching over 8 bases. Looked up from germline, CDR1 is SGDLS and CDR2 is YYNGEE. V gave up 3 bases and J gave up 4 bases; unmatched junction bases: 8. The CDR3 is 15 amino acids. Full variable domain (remainder filled in from reference TRBV9 and TRBJ1-1): DSGVTQTPKHLITATGQRVTLRCSPRSGDLSVYWYQQSLDQGLQFLIQYYNGEERAKGNILERFSAQQFPDLHSELNLSSLELGDSALYFCASSASGGASTEAFFGQGTRLTVV.

There are a few counts of this clonotype. The V gene is TRBV7-2, the J gene TRBJ2-1; D is ambiguous. Germline V gene lookup returns CDR1 SGHTA and CDR2 FQGNSA. V was pared by 3 bases and J by 10 bases, with 13 bases between. CDR3 length: 13 amino acids. CDR3 DNA: TGTGCCAGCAGCTTCCGTTTACAAGTCGAGCAGTTCTTC. Amino acids: CASSFRLQVEQFF.

This clonotype was counted between two and nine times. The CDR3 DNA is TGTGCCAGCAGCCCAGGGGGCACGACGGAGACCCAGTACTTC. This translates into CASSPGGTTETQYF. The V call is TRBV12-3 or TRBV12-4, the J call TRBJ2-5; 8 nucleotides line up with TRBD1. Losses at the gene ends were 6 bases for V and 5 bases for J; bases not matched to a gene: 8. The CDR3 is made up of 14 amino acids.

This clonotype came up a few times. The chain is built from TRBV5-1 and TRBJ2-1, with D perhaps assigned TRBD1 or TRBD2 (5 bases each). The length of the CDR3 is 14 residues. V was shortened by 3 bases and J by 6 bases, with 13 bases between the two germline ends. The germline gives CDR1 SGHRS, CDR2 YFSETQ. Here the CDR3 DNA reads TGCGCCAGCAGCTGGACCGGGGCCCGCAATGAGCAGTTCTTC. Amino acid sequence: CASSWTGARNEQFF.

The chain carries TRBV12-3 or TRBV12-4 and TRBJ2-7, with unresolved D. Between the trimmed V and J ends, which lost 3 bases and 2 bases, there was a span of 5 bases. The CDR3 spans 12 residues. Here the CDR3 reads CASSFGPYEQYF. The CDR3 DNA reads TGTGCCAGCAGTTTTGGGCCCTACGAGCAGTACTTC.

This clonotype was found many times. This rearrangement joins TRBV12-3 or TRBV12-4 to TRBJ2-1; D is possibly TRBD2 (6 bases). The ends were cut back, 3 bases at V and 4 bases at J, with 10 bases in the middle. This CDR3 has 14 amino acids. CDR3 nucleotides: TGTGCCAGCAGTTTTCGGAGCGGGTACAATGAGCAGTTCTTC. Its translation: CASSFRSGYNEQFF.

The rearrangement uses TRBV12-3 or TRBV12-4 and TRBJ1-1; a weak D match, TRBD1 (5 bases). The V end was cut by 3 bases, the J end by 1 base, with 12 bases between. CDR3 size: 15 residues. CDR3 DNA sequence: TGTGCCAGCAGTTTTTCCCCAGGGTCGAACACTGAAGCTTTCTTT. Encoded protein: CASSFSPGSNTEAFF.

This clonotype was counted a few times. V usage is TRBV5-5 and J usage is TRBJ2-1; D is uncertain. Trimming removed 1 base at V and 4 bases at J, with 9 bases between. Germline CDR1 and CDR2: SGHKS and YYEKEE (reference sequence). The CDR3 length is 14 residues. CDR3 DNA: TGTGCCAGCAGCTTGTACGGTGGGTACAATGAGCAGTTCTTC. It specifies CASSLYGGYNEQFF.

This clonotype was seen ten or more times. This chain links TRBV20-1 with TRBJ2-3, with 8 nucleotides matching TRBD2. With 4 bases clipped from V and 3 bases from J, the junction kept 6 bases outside the gene matches. The germline V gene encodes CDR1 DFQATT and CDR2 SNEGSKA (reference sequence). The CDR3 loop spans 14 amino acids. CDR3 amino acids: CSATSGRATDTQYF. The DNA of the CDR3 is TGCAGTGCTACGAGCGGGAGAGCTACAGATACGCAGTATTTT.

This clonotype was detected many times. This rearrangement joins TRBV12-3 or TRBV12-4 to TRBJ1-2; D unclear. The V and J ends lost 1 base and 5 bases respectively, with 8 bases between them. The CDR3 consists of 13 residues. This CDR3 is CASSLDRIYGYTF. CDR3 bases: TGTGCCAGCAGTTTAGACAGAATTTATGGCTACACCTTC.

The table lists this clonotype with a few counts. Here the CDR3 reads CASRNRNEKLFF. Here the CDR3 DNA reads TGTGCCAGCCGAAACCGAAACGAAAAACTGTTTTTT. The chain is built from TRBV3-1 and TRBJ1-4; D unresolved. V dropped 8 bases and J dropped 8 bases, with 12 bases sitting between them. This CDR3 is built from 12 residues. Per the germline V gene, CDR1 is LGHDT and CDR2 is YNNKEL (reference sequence).

This clonotype was picked up many times. CDR3 loop: CSARGVWQNTEAFF. CDR3 DNA sequence: TGCAGTGCTAGAGGAGTTTGGCAGAACACTGAAGCTTTCTTT. V usage is TRBV20-1 and J usage is TRBJ1-1, with unresolved D. Germline V gene data show CDR1 as DFQATT and CDR2 as SNEGSKA (reference sequence). V was shortened by 1 base and J by 1 base, with 10 bases between the two germline ends. The CDR3 is 14 residues long.

Only a few counts were recorded for this clonotype. This chain links TRBV7-2 with TRBJ2-3; possibly TRBD2 for D (6 bases). Germline V CDR1 and CDR2: SGHTA, FQGNSA. V was trimmed by 1 base and J by 3 bases, leaving 14 bases between them. The CDR3 length is 16 residues. CDR3 region: CASSLVTLRGTDTQYF. CDR3 nucleotides: TGTGCCAGCAGCTTAGTTACTCTACGGGGGACAGATACGCAGTATTTT.

This chain joins TRBV28 and TRBJ2-3; TRBD2 agrees at 9 bases. J gave up 4 bases and V 6 bases, and 11 bases lay outside the gene matches. This CDR3 is built from 16 residues. Per the germline V gene, CDR1 is MDHEN and CDR2 is SYDVKM. The CDR3 DNA reads as TGTGCCAGCAGCCCACTTGGGCGGGAGGGCTCAGATACGCAGTATTTT. This sequence encodes CASSPLGREGSDTQYF. Supplemented by reference TRBV28 and TRBJ2-3, the full variable domain reads DVKVTQSSRYLVKRTGEKVFLECVQDMDHENMFWYRQDPGLGLRLIYFSYDVKMKEKGDIPEGYSVSREKKERFSLILESASTNQTSMYLCASSPLGREGSDTQYFGPGTRLTVL.

This clonotype came up many times. The chain couples TRBV3-1 to TRBJ1-5; 7 nucleotides line up with TRBD1. The V and J ends lost 5 bases and 4 bases, in that order; junction bases with no gene match: 11. Germline assignment: CDR1 LGHDT and CDR2 YNNKEL (reference sequence). This CDR3 spans 16 amino acids. CDR3 amino acids: CASSDSQGSGNQPQHF. The DNA of the CDR3 is TGTGCCAGCAGCGATTCACAGGGGTCGGGGAATCAGCCCCAGCATTTT.

This chain joins TRBV20-1 and TRBJ2-1; D tentatively reads TRBD1 or TRBD2 (5 bases each). V lost 2 bases and J 1 base, leaving 18 bases between the germline ends. The CDR3 runs 17 residues. The V gene's germline CDR1 is DFQATT and CDR2 SNEGSKA (reference sequence). The CDR3 reads CSARNRGPGWSYNEQFF. CDR3 in DNA: TGCAGTGCTAGAAACCGGGGCCCAGGGTGGTCCTACAATGAGCAGTTCTTC.

With regard to this clonotype: This may be a read error: a much more frequent sequence differs by one nucleotide. The V and J genes are TRBV6-1 and TRBJ1-3, with D possibly TRBD1 on 6 matching bases. CDR1 is MNHNS and CDR2 is SASEGT in the germline V gene. The CDR3 is 16 residues long. The CDR3 sequence: CASSDPGGLSGNAIYF. CDR3 DNA sequence: TGTGCCAGCAGTGACCCCGGGGGCCTTAGTGGAAACGCCATATATTTT.

The sample holds a few counts of this clonotype. The genes are TRBV4-1 and TRBJ2-2; tentative D call: TRBD1 (6 bases). The CDR3 loop spans 14 amino acids. Per the germline V gene, CDR1 is MGHRA and CDR2 is YSYEKL. Trimming removed 4 bases from V and 7 bases from J, with 13 bases in between. The CDR3 region is CASSRGQSDGELFF. DNA for the CDR3: TGCGCCAGCAGCCGCGGACAGTCGGACGGGGAGCTGTTTTTT.

J is TRBJ2-2 and V is TRBV7-8; D is possibly TRBD2 (6 bases). V lost 2 bases, J lost 7 bases, and 11 bases lay in between. This CDR3 has 14 residues. Germline assignment: CDR1 SGHVS and CDR2 FQNEAQ. The CDR3 nucleotides read TGTGCCAGCAGCTTACGGGAGTGGGGCGGGGAGCTGTTTTTT. Its protein product is CASSLREWGGELFF.

The genes are TRBV9 and TRBJ2-7; 10 bases are a match to TRBD2. This CDR3 is built from 16 residues. Unmatched junction bases numbered 6, after V lost 0 bases and J lost 3 bases. The germline CDR1 and CDR2 sequences are SGDLS and YYNGEE. The CDR3 coding sequence is TGTGCCAGCAGCGTAGCTCCGGCTAGCGGGAGCTACGAGCAGTACTTC. This gives the protein CASSVAPASGSYEQYF.

In the case of this clonotype: A much larger clone sits a single nucleotide away, making a read error possible. The chain is built from TRBV7-9 and TRBJ1-1; 9 bases are a match to TRBD1. Germline V lookup: CDR1 SEHNR, CDR2 FQNEAQ (reference sequence). This CDR3 region has 14 residues. The CDR3 loop is CASGTGRAGTEALF. The DNA for the CDR3 is TGTGCCAGTGGGACAGGGAGAGCGGGGACTGAAGCTTTATTT.

The V gene is TRBV2, the J gene TRBJ2-1; D perhaps matches TRBD2 (5 bases). V was shortened by 7 bases and J by 0 bases, with 13 bases between the two germline ends. CDR1 and CDR2 (germline): SNHLY, FYNNEI. CDR3 length: 15 amino acids. In DNA form, the CDR3 reads TGTGCCAGCACCACGACTGGGAGCTCCTACAATGAGCAGTTCTTC. Protein: CASTTTGSSYNEQFF.

The chain joins TRBV15 to TRBJ1-2; the D gene is possibly TRBD1 (5 bases). The CDR3 contains 14 residues. V shed 8 bases and J shed 3 bases, with 16 bases lying between them. Germline V gene sequence: CDR1 LNHNV, CDR2 YYDKDF (reference sequence). The CDR3 reads CATSPGTQDYGYTF. DNA for the CDR3: TGTGCCACCTCTCCTGGGACCCAAGACTATGGCTACACCTTC.

The gene calls are TRBV4-3 and TRBJ2-2, with D perhaps matching TRBD2 (6 bases). Germline assignment: CDR1 LGHNA and CDR2 YSLEER. V gave up 6 bases and J gave up 2 bases, with 13 bases separating them. This CDR3 comprises 15 residues. The CDR3 sequence: CASRRGLSNTGELFF. In DNA, the CDR3 is TGCGCCAGCAGGCGGGGACTTTCTAACACCGGGGAGCTGTTTTTT.